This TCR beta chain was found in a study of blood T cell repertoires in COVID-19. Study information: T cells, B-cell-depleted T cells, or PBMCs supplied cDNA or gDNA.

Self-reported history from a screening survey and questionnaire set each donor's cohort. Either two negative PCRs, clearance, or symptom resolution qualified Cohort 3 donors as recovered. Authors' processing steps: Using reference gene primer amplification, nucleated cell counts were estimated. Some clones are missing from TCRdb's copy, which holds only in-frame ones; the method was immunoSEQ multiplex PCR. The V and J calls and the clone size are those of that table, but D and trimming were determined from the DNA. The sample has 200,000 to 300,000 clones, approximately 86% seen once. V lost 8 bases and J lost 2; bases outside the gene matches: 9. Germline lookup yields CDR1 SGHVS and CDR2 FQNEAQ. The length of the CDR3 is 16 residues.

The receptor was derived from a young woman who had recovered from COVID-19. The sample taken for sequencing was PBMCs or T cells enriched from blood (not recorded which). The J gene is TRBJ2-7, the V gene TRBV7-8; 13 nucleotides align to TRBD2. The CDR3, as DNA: TGTGCCAGCGAACTAGCGGGAGGGCTTAGGGCCTACGAGCAGTACTTC. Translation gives CASELAGGLRAYEQYF.